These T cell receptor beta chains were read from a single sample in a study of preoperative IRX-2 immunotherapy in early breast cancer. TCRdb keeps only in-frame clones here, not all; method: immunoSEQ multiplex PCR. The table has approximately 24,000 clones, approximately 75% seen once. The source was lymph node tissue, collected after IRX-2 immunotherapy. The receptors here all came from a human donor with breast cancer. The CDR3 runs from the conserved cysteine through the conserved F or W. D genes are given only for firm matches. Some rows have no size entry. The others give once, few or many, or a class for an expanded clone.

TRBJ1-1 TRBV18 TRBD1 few TGTGCCAGCTCACTCAACAGGGGGACCACTGAAGCTTTCTTT CASSLNRGTTEAFF
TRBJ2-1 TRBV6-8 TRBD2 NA TGTGCCAGCGGGAAAGCGGCAGCGGGGGACAATGAGCAGTTCTTC CASGKAAAGDNEQFF
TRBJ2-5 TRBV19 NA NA TGTGCCAGTAGTATGACGGTGGGGGAGACCCAGTACTTC CASSMTVGETQYF
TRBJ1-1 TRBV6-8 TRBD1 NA TGTGCCAGCAGCCTGACAGGGCTCACTGAAGCTTTCTTT CASSLTGLTEAFF
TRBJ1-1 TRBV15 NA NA TGTGCCACCAGCAGTGAGAACATTGGGAACACTGAAGCTTTCTTT CATSSENIGNTEAFF
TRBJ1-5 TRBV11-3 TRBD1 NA TGTGCCAGCAGCCAAGTTAGGGACAGGGAAATTTGGAATCAGCCCCAGCATTTT CASSQVRDREIWNQPQHF
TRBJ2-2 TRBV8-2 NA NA TGTGCCAGCAGCCCAATCCGGGGGAAATTATGGGCCGGGGAGCTGTTTTTT CASSPIRGKLWAGELFF
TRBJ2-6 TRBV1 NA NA TGCGCCAGCAGCTCTCGACGGAACTCTGGGGCCAACGTCCTGACTTTC CASSSRRNSGANVLTF
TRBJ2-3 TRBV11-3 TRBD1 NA TGTGCCAGCAGCGCCAGAAGACAGGGCCACACAGATACGCAGTATTTT CASSARRQGHTDTQYF
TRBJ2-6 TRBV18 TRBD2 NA TGTGCCAGCTCAAGGACTAGCTCTGGGGCCAACGTCCTGACTTTC CASSRTSSGANVLTF
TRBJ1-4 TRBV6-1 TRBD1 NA TGTGCCAGCAGTGAAGTACAGGGGGATGAAAAACTGTTTTTT CASSEVQGDEKLFF
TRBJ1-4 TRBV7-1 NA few TGTGCCAGCAGCTTTCAGGGCCGTGAAAAACTGTTTTTT CASSFQGREKLFF
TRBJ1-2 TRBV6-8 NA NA TGTGCCAGCAGTTCAACAGGCGTCTATGGCTACACCTTC CASSSTGVYGYTF
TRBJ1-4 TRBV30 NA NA TGTGCCTGGAGTGTACGTGTGGAAAAACTGTTTTTT CAWSVRVEKLFF
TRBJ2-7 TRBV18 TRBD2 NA TGTGCCAGCTCACCGTCTAGCGGGGGTACTAAGCAGTACTTC CASSPSSGGTKQYF
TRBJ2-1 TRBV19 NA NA TGTGCCAGTAGTATGTTAAATGAGCAGTTCTTC CASSMLNEQFF
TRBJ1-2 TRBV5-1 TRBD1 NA TGCGCCAGCAGTCACGGGACAGGGTCCGCGGTTAACTATGGCTACACCTTC CASSHGTGSAVNYGYTF
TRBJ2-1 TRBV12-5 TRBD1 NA TGTGCTAGTGCCCTCGGGACAGCCCCTTACAATGAGCAGTTCTTC CASALGTAPYNEQFF
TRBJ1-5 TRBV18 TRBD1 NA TGTGCCAGCTCACGCGGACAGGAGTTCAATCAGCCCCAGCATTTT CASSRGQEFNQPQHF
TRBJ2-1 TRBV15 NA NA TGTGCCACCAGCAGAGATCGGGGGGCATACAATGAGCAGTTCTTC CATSRDRGAYNEQFF
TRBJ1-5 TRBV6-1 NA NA TGTGCCAGCAGTGAAGCGAAACTGGGGCACGGTAATCAGCCCCAGCATTTT CASSEAKLGHGNQPQHF
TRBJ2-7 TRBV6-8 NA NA TGTGCCAGCAGAAGGGCCACGGGCGAGCAGTACTTC CASRRATGEQYF
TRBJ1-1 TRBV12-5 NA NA TGTGCTAGTGGTTTGGTTTTAGGTTGGGACGGGAACACTGAAGCTTTCTTT CASGLVLGWDGNTEAFF
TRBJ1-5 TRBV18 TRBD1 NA TGTGCCAGCTCACGTACCCGGGACAGAAATCAGCCCCAGCATTTT CASSRTRDRNQPQHF
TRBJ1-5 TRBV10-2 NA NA TGCGCCAGCAGTGATGCCGCGTTGAATCAGCCCCAGCATTTT CASSDAALNQPQHF
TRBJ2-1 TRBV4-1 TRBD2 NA TGCGCCAGCAGCCAGGATACTAGCGGGGTTAACAATGAGCAGTTCTTC CASSQDTSGVNNEQFF
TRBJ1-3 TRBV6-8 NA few TGTGCCAGCAGTGTCAGGGAACACTCTGGAAACACCATATATTTT CASSVREHSGNTIYF
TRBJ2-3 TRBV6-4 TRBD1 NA TGTGCCATCCAGGGACAGGGACTACTCACAGATACGCAGTATTTT CAIQGQGLLTDTQYF
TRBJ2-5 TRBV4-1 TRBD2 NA TGCGCCAGCAGCCAAGATCTGCTCCTGAGGCGGGGGGGAAGTGAGACCCAGTACTTC CASSQDLLLRRGGSETQYF
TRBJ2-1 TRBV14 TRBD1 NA TGTGCCAGCAGCCAAGAGGCCAGGGGGCCCTACAATGAGCAGTTCTTC CASSQEARGPYNEQFF
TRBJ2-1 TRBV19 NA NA TGTGCCAGTAGTCCCCGGTTGTGGCTTGGCAATGAGCAGTTCTTC CASSPRLWLGNEQFF
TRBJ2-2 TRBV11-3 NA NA TGTGCCAGCAGCTTGGCTGGGACCAACACCGGGGAGCTGTTTTTT CASSLAGTNTGELFF
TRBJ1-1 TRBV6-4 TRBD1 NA TGTGCCAGCAGCCTCGGACAGGGTTGGGCTGAAGCTTTCTTT CASSLGQGWAEAFF
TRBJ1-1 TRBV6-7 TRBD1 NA TGTGCCATCAGTCCCGGGACAGGGGTGAACACTGAAGCTTTCTTT CAISPGTGVNTEAFF
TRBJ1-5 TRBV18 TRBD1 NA TGTGCCAGCTCACCTCGGGACAGTGATCAGCCCCAGCATTTT CASSPRDSDQPQHF
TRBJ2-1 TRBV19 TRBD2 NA TGTGCCAGTAGTAGGTCGTTAGCGGGGGCCTCCTACAATGAGCAGTTCTTC CASSRSLAGASYNEQFF
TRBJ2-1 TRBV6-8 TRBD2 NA TGTGCCAGCAGTTCAACCCTAGCGGGGGGGAATGAGCAGTTCTTC CASSSTLAGGNEQFF
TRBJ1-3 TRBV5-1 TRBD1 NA TGCGCCAGCAGCTCGGGACAGGGCCCTGGAAACACCATATATTTT CASSSGQGPGNTIYF
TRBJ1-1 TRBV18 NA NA TGTGCCAGCTCACCACGGGAGGGGACGGGCACTGAAGCTTTCTTT CASSPREGTGTEAFF
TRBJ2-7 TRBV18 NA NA TGTGCCAGCTCACCAATTCAGGGAGCCGACTACGAGCAGTACTTC CASSPIQGADYEQYF
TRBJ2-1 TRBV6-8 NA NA TGTGCCAGCAGTTACCCGGGGGCCTCCTACAATGAGCAGTTCTTC CASSYPGASYNEQFF
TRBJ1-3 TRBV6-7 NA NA TGTGCCATCAGTGAGTCTATAGACCCCTCTGGAAACACCATATATTTT CAISESIDPSGNTIYF
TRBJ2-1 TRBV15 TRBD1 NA TGTGCCACCATCTCGGCCGGACAGGCCCTGGGCAATGAGCAGTTCTTC CATISAGQALGNEQFF
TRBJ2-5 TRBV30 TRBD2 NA TGTGCCATGTCGGGAGCGGGGGGCCGGGAGACCCAGTACTTC CAMSGAGGRETQYF